Listed here are 15 T cell receptor beta chains from one sample, sequenced in a study of early T cells in non-severe SARS-CoV-2 infection (dated by TCRdb to about 2021). The library was produced with 5' RACE. Data came from a NextSeq 500. TCRdb reanalyzed the raw reads on its own, using fastp at Q25 for trimming and MiXCR for clone calling, and kept in-frame beta chains. CDR3 protein sequences are deduplicated, and each keeps its most common genes and DNA. The sample yields about 52,000 distinct CDR3 sequences; 8% to 10% were counted once. The ten biggest clones cover roughly 8.8% of the sample. Sequencing was carried out using whole blood. These receptors all come from an adult who was a healthcare worker with PCR-confirmed SARS-CoV-2 infection or an uninfected control (not recorded which).

This clonotype was recorded at least ten times. The rearrangement links TRBV27 to TRBJ1-2; D unresolved. Germline V gene lookup returns CDR1 MNHEY and CDR2 SMNVEV (reference sequence). There are 13 residues in the CDR3. V lost 3 bases, J lost 1 base, and 6 bases lay in between. CDR3 in amino acids: CASSFSINYGYTF. CDR3 nucleotides: TGTGCCAGCAGTTTCTCGATTAACTATGGCTACACCTTC.

V is TRBV29-1 and J is TRBJ2-4, with 8 positions matching TRBD2. The V gene's germline CDR1 is SQVTM and CDR2 ANQGSEA. Trimming cost V 4 bases and J 2 bases; bases outside gene matches: 10. The CDR3 has 16 residues. The CDR3 here is CSVVLHGRGSKNIQYF. As DNA, the CDR3 is TGCAGCGTTGTATTACACGGGAGGGGGTCCAAAAACATTCAGTACTTC.

This clonotype was counted once. The chain carries TRBV24-1 and TRBJ2-2; no firm D call. Germline assignment: CDR1 KGHDR and CDR2 SFDVKD. The germline V and J ends were trimmed by 4 bases and 9 bases, with 11 bases remaining between them. The CDR3 consists of 13 residues. CDR3 residues: CATSEQNGRELFF. CDR3 bases: TGTGCCACCAGTGAGCAGAATGGCCGGGAGCTGTTTTTT.

This clonotype was seen ten or more times. This chain joins TRBV12-3 or TRBV12-4 and TRBJ1-5; D is unresolved. The CDR3 runs to 13 residues. V was clipped by 6 bases and J by 5 bases, with 11 bases between them. CDR3 sequence reads: CASRGYGDQPQHF. The DNA of the CDR3 is TGTGCCAGCAGGGGATACGGAGATCAGCCCCAGCATTTT.

On this clonotype: The junction does not match germline at one end; this may be a read error. The J gene is TRBJ2-2, the V gene TRBV7-6; D tentatively fits TRBD1 or TRBD2 (7 bases each). Germline lookup yields CDR1 SGHVS and CDR2 FNYEAQ. This CDR3 region has 13 residues. The CDR3 sequence: CASSRGQAGEQFF. DNA of the CDR3: TGTGCCAGCAGCCGTGGACAGGCGGGGGAGCAGTTTTTT.

The chain combines TRBV5-5 with TRBJ1-2; 7 bases line up with TRBD1. The V gene's germline CDR1 is SGHKS and CDR2 YYEKEE (reference sequence). The CDR3 length is 17 residues. The J segment lost 5 bases and the V segment lost 4 bases, leaving 17 bases of the junction unmatched. CDR3 in amino acids: CASSRRGQWENMYGYTF. The DNA of the CDR3 is TGTGCCAGCAGCCGGCGGGGACAGTGGGAAAACATGTATGGCTACACCTTC.

This clonotype was seen at least ten times. The chain employs TRBV28 and TRBJ1-2; TRBD1 matches 12 bases. CDR3 length equals 15 residues. CDR1 is MDHEN, CDR2 SYDVKM, per germline. Germline trimming cut 6 bases from V and 4 bases from J; bases unmatched to any gene: 6. For the CDR3, the DNA is TGTGCCAGCAGGTTTGGGACAGGGGGCATCTATGGCTACACCTTC. Protein product: CASRFGTGGIYGYTF.

The V gene is TRBV2, the J gene TRBJ2-2; no definite D call. The CDR3 has 15 amino acids. The V end was cut by 2 bases, the J end by 2 bases, with 9 bases between. The germline V gene has CDR1 SNHLY and CDR2 FYNNEI. CDR3 coding DNA: TGTGCCAGCAGTGAATCTGGGCTAAACACCGGGGAGCTGTTTTTT. Protein product: CASSESGLNTGELFF. The variable domain in full, with the rest retrieved from reference TRBV2 and TRBJ2-2, is EPEVTQTPSHQVTQMGQEVILRCVPISNHLYFYWYRQILGQKVEFLVSFYNNEISEKSEIFDDQFSVERPDGSNFTLKIRSTKLEDSAMYFCASSESGLNTGELFFGEGSRLTVL.

This clonotype has ten or more counts. The rearrangement links TRBV7-9 to TRBJ1-4, with a tentative D call TRBD1 (5 bases). Trimming stripped 6 bases from V and 6 bases from J, with 14 bases between. Germline-derived CDR1 and CDR2 are SEHNR and FQNEAQ (reference sequence). The CDR3 is 14 amino acids. Here the CDR3 DNA reads TGTGCCAGCAGGCGGGACTCGGGGGATGAAAAACTGTTTTTT. Protein: CASRRDSGDEKLFF.

The table lists this clonotype with many counts. J is TRBJ2-3 and V is TRBV3-1, with a weak D call TRBD2 (5 bases). V lost 3 bases to trimming and J lost 0 bases, with 7 bases between them. This CDR3 region has 14 residues. The V gene's germline CDR1 is LGHDT and CDR2 YNNKEL (reference sequence). CDR3 protein: CASSQRGSTDTQYF. The CDR3 coding sequence is TGTGCCAGCAGCCAGAGAGGGAGCACAGATACGCAGTATTTT.

This clonotype was counted at least ten times. This chain joins TRBV28 and TRBJ1-2, with D unclear. The CDR3 loop spans 13 amino acids. The V end lost 1 base, the J end lost 6 bases, and 9 bases lay between the germline ends. The germline gives CDR1 MDHEN, CDR2 SYDVKM. DNA of the CDR3: TGTGCCAGCAGTTTATTATCTGGGGATGGCTACACCTTC. This gives the protein CASSLLSGDGYTF.

This chain connects TRBV5-1 to TRBJ2-1; 7 nucleotides line up with TRBD2. V lost 0 bases and J lost 0; bases outside the gene matches: 6. Germline V lookup: CDR1 SGHRS, CDR2 YFSETQ. The CDR3 consists of 17 residues. CDR3 sequence reads: CASSLDQRDSSYNEQFF. CDR3 in DNA: TGCGCCAGCAGCTTGGATCAGCGGGATAGCTCCTACAATGAGCAGTTCTTC.

This clonotype was counted only a few times. The rearrangement links TRBV7-2 to TRBJ2-7, with 7 bases fitting TRBD2. The V segment lost 5 bases and the J segment 6 bases; nucleotides outside the gene matches: 10. The CDR3 runs 14 residues. Germline values: CDR1 SGHTA, CDR2 FQGNSA. The DNA of the CDR3 is TGTGCCAGCAGCCGCGGGAGTGAGGAACCCGAGCAGTACTTC. Translating gives CASSRGSEEPEQYF.

This clonotype was counted a few times. The chain uses TRBV7-2 and TRBJ2-7, with D possibly matching TRBD2 (5 bases). The V gene's germline CDR1 is SGHTA and CDR2 FQGNSA. V gave up 1 base and J gave up 2 bases, with 9 bases separating them. The CDR3 is made up of 14 amino acids. DNA of the CDR3: TGTGCCAGCAGCTTAGGGCTAGCAACCTACGAGCAGTACTTC. It yields the protein CASSLGLATYEQYF.

This clonotype has at least ten counts. The chain links TRBV7-6 to TRBJ1-2; no firm D call. This CDR3 is 12 amino acids long. Trimming removed 2 bases at V and 5 bases at J, with 6 bases between. Germline V gene data show CDR1 as SGHVS and CDR2 as FNYEAQ. The CDR3 bases are TGTGCCAGCAGCTTACGGGGTTATGGCTACACCTTC. This sequence encodes CASSLRGYGYTF. The complete variable domain, with remaining parts taken from reference TRBV7-6 and TRBJ1-2, reads GAGVSQSPRYKVTKRGQDVALRCDPISGHVSLYWYRQALGQGPEFLTYFNYEAQQDKSGLPNDRFSAERPEGSISTLTIQRTEQRDSAMYRCASSLRGYGYTFGSGTRLTVV.